The clone carrying this T cell receptor (beta chain) was detected only once. Sequencing was performed with immunoSEQ multiplex PCR; in TCRdb, only in-frame clones are kept and a portion is missing. The data show 300,000 to 350,000 clones, roughly 87% seen once. This record comes from a study of blood T cell repertoires in COVID-19. The sequencing input was PBMCs or T cells enriched from blood (not recorded which). This receptor was obtained from a woman aged 25-40 years who had recovered from COVID-19.

The CDR3: CAWRPAPGPREQYF. The CDR3 DNA reads TGTGCCTGGAGGCCCGCTCCCGGTCCTCGGGAGCAGTACTTC. The J gene is TRBJ2-7, the V gene TRBV30; D gene ambiguous. This CDR3 has 14 amino acids. The germline gives CDR1 GTSNPN, CDR2 SVGIG (reference sequence). V lost 3 bases and J 7 bases, leaving 19 bases between the germline ends. The whole variable domain, filled in from reference TRBV30 and TRBJ2-7, reads SQTIHQWPATLVQPVGSPLSLECTVEGTSNPNLYWYRQAAGRGLQLLFYSVGIGQISSEVPQNLSASRPQDRQFILSSKKLLLSDSGFYLCAWRPAPGPREQYFGPGTRLTVT.